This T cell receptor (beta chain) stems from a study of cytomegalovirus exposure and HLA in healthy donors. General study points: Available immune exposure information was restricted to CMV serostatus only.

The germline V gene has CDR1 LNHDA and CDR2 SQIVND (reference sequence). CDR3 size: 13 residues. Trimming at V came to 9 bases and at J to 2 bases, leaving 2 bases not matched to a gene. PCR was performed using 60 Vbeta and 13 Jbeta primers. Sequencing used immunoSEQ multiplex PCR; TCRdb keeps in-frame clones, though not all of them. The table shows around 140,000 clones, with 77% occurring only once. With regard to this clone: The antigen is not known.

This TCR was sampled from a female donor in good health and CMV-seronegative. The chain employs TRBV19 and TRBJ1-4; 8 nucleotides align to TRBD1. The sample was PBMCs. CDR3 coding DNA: TGTGCCAGCCAGGGGGCCACTAATGAAAAACTGTTTTTT. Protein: CASQGATNEKLFF.